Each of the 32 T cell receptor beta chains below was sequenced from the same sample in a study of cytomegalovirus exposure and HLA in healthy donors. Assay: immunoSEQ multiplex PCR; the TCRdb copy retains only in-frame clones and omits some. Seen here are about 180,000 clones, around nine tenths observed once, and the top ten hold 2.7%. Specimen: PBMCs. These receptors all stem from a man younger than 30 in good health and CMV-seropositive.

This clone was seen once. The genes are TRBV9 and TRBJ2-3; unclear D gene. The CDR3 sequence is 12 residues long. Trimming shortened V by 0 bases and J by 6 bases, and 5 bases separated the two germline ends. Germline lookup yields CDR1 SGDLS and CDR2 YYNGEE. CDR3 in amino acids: CASSVDQDTQYF. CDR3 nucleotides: TGTGCCAGCAGCGTAGATCAGGATACGCAGTATTTT.

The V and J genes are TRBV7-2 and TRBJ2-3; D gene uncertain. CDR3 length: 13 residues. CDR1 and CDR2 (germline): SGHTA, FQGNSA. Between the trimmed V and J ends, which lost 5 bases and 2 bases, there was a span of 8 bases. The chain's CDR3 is CASSLLVTDTQYF. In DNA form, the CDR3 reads TGTGCCAGCAGCCTCCTCGTCACAGATACGCAGTATTTT.

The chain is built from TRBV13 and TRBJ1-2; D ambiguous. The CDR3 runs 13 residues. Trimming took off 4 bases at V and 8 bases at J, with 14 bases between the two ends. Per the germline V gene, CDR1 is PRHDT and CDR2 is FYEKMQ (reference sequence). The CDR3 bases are TGTGCCAGCAGCTCCCGGGGATTAAGGGGCTACACCTTC. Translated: CASSSRGLRGYTF.

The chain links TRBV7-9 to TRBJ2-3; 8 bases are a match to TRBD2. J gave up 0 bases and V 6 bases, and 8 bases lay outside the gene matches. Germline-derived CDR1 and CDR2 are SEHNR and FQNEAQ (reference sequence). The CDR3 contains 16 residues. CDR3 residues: CASSLQSGGSTDTQYF. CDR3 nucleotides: TGTGCCAGCAGTCTTCAAAGCGGGGGCAGCACAGATACGCAGTATTTT.

Here the CDR3 reads CASSLAGGPGWQFF. CDR3 sequence (DNA): TGTGCCAGCAGTTTGGCGGGAGGGCCTGGGTGGCAGTTCTTC. The rearrangement links TRBV6-5 to TRBJ2-1; 9 bases match TRBD2. J lost 12 bases, V lost 4 bases, and 10 bases had no gene match. The CDR3 loop spans 14 amino acids. In germline, CDR1 is MNHEY, CDR2 SVGAGI.

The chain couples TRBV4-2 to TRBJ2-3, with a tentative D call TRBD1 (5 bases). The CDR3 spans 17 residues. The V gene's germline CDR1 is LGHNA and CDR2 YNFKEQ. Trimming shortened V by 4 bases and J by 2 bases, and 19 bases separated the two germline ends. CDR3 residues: CASSPERGPTLTDTQYF. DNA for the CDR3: TGTGCCAGCAGCCCGGAAAGGGGTCCCACGCTCACAGATACGCAGTATTTT.

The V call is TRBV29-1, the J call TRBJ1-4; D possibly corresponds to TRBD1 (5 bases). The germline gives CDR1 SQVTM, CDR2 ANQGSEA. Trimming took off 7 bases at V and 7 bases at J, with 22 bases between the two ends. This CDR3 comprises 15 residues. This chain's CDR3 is CSARLGGTLSEKLFF. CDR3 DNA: TGCAGCGCCCGGTTGGGGGGGACTTTGAGTGAAAAACTGTTTTTT. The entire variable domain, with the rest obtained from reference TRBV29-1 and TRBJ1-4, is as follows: SAVISQKPSRDICQRGTSLTIQCQVDSQVTMMFWYRQQPGQSLTLIATANQGSEATYESGFVIDKFPISRPNLTFSTLTVSNMSPEDSSIYLCSARLGGTLSEKLFFGSGTQLSVL.

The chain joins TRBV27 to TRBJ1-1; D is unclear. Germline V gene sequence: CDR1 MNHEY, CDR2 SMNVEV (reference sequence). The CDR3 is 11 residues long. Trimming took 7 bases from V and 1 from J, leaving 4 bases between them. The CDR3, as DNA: TGTGCCAGCATCGGGAACACTGAAGCTTTCTTT. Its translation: CASIGNTEAFF.

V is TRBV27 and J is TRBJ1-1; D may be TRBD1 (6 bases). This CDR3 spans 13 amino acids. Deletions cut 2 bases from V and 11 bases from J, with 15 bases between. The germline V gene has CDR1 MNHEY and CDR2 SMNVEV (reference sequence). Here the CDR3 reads CASSLTSQGRAFF. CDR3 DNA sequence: TGTGCCAGCAGTTTAACCTCACAGGGACGGGCTTTCTTT.

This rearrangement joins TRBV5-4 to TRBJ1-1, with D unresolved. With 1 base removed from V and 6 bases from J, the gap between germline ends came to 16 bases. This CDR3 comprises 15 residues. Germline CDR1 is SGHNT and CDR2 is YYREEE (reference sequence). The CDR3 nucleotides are TGTGCCAGCAGCTTGATCGGAGGGATTTTGGCTGAAGCTTTCTTT. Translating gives CASSLIGGILAEAFF.

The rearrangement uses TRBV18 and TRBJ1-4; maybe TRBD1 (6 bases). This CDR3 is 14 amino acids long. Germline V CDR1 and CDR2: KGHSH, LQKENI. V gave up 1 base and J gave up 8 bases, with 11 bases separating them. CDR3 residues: CASSPQGQGEKLFF. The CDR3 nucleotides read TGTGCCAGCTCACCACAAGGGCAGGGGGAAAAACTGTTTTTT.

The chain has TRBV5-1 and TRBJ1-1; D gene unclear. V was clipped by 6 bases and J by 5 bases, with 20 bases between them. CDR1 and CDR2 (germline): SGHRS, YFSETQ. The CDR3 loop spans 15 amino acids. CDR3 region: CASNPTGVRGTEAFF. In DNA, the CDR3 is TGCGCCAGCAACCCGACCGGGGTTAGAGGGACTGAAGCTTTCTTT.

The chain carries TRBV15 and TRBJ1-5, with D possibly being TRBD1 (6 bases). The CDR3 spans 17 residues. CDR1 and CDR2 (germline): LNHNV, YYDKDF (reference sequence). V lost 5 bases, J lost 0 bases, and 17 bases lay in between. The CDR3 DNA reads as TGTGCCACCAGCCCATACAGGGAGTTCAATAGCAATCAGCCCCAGCATTTT. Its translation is CATSPYREFNSNQPQHF.

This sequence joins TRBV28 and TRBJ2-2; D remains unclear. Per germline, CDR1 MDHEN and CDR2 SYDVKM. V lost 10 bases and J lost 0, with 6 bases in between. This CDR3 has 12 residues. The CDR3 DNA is TGTGCCATCTTGTCGAACACCGGGGAGCTGTTTTTT. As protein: CAILSNTGELFF.

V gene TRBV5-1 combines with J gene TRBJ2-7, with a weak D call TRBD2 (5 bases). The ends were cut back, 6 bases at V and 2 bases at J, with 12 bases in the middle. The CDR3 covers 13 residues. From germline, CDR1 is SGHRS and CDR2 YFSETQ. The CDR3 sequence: CASTLERTYEQYF. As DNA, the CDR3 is TGCGCCAGCACCCTAGAGCGGACCTACGAGCAGTACTTC.

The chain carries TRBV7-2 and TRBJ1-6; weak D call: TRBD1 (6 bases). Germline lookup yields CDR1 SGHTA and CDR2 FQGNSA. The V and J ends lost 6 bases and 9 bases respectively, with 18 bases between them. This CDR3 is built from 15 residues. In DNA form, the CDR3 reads TGTGCCAGCAGTAGGAGCGGGGGGCTAATTTCACCCCTCCACTTT. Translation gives CASSRSGGLISPLHF.

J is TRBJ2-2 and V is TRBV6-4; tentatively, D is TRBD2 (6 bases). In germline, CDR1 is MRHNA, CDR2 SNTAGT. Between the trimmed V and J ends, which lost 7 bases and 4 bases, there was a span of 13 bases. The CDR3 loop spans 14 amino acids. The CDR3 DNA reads TGTGCCAGCACCGTACTAGCAGGCACCGGGGAGCTGTTTTTT. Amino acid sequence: CASTVLAGTGELFF.

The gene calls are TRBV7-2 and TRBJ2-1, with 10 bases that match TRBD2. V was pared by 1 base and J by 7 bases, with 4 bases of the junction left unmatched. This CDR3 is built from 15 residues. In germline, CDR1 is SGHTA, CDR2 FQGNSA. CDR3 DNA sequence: TGTGCCAGCAGCTTAGAAGCGGGAGGGCTAAATGAGCAGTTCTTC. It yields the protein CASSLEAGGLNEQFF.

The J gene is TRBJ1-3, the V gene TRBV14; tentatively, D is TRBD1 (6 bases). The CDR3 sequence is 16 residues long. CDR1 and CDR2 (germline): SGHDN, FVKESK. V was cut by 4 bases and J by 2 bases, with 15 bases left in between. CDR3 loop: CASSPFTGSTGNTIYF. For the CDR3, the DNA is TGTGCCAGCAGCCCGTTCACAGGGTCAACTGGAAACACCATATATTTT.

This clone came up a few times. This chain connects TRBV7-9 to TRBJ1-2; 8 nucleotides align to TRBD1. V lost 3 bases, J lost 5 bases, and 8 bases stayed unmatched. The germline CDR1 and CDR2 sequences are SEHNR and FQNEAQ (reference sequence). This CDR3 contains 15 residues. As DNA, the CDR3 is TGTGCCAGCAGCTTTGGGGACAGGAGTGTGTATGGCTACACCTTC. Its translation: CASSFGDRSVYGYTF. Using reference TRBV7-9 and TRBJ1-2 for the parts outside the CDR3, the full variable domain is DTGVSQNPRHKITKRGQNVTFRCDPISEHNRLYWYRQTLGQGPEFLTYFQNEAQLEKSRLLSDRFSAERPKGSFSTLEIQRTEQGDSAMYLCASSFGDRSVYGYTFGSGTRLTVV.

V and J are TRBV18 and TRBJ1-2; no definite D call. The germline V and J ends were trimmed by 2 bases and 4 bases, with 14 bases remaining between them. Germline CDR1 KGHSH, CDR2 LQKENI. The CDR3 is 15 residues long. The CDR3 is CASSPKSDTSYGYTF. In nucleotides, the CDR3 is TGTGCCAGCTCACCAAAATCCGACACTAGCTATGGCTACACCTTC.

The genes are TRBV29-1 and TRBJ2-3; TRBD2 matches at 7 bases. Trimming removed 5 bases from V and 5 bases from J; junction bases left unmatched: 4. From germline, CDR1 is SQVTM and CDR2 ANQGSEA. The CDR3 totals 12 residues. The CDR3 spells CSVRLAEDTQYF. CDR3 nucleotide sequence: TGCAGCGTTAGACTAGCAGAAGATACGCAGTATTTT.

The CDR3 DNA reads as TGTGCCAGCAGCGGCAGCGGGGGCCTCTCCTACAATGAGCAGTTCTTC. The encoded protein is CASSGSGGLSYNEQFF. V usage is TRBV9 and J usage is TRBJ2-1; 8 bases fit TRBD2. Germline CDR1 is SGDLS and CDR2 is YYNGEE. The CDR3 length is 16 residues. V shed 3 bases and J 0 bases; nucleotides not matched to a gene: 5.

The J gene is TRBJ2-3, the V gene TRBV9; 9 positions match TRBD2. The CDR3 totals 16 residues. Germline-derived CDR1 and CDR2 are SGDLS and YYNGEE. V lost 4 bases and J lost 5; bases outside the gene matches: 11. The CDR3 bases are TGTGCCAGCAGCTCGAATAGCGGGGGTGAGGGAGATACGCAGTATTTT. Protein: CASSSNSGGEGDTQYF.

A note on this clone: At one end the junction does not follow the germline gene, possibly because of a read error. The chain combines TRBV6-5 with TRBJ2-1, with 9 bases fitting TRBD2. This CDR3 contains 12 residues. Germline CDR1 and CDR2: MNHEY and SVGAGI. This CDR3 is CASSSPTGLALF. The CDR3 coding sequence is TGTGCCAGCAGTTCCCCAACGGGACTAGCCCTCTTC.

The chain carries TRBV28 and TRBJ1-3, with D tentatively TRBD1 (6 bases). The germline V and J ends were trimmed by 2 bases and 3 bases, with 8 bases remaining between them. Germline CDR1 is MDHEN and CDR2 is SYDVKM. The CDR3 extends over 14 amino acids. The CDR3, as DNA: TGTGCCAGCAGTTTAGGGACACTTGGAAACACCATATATTTT. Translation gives CASSLGTLGNTIYF.

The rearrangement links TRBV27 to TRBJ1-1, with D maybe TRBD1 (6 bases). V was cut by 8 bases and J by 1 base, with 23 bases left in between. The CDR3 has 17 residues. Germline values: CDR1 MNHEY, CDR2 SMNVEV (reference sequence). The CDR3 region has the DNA TGTGCCAGCCGAGCCAGGTGGGGGGGGCCTAAGAACACTGAAGCTTTCTTT. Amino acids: CASRARWGGPKNTEAFF.

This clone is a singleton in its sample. CDR3 in DNA: TGTGCCGCCTGGGCGGGGAGCACTGAAGCTTTCTTT. It encodes CAAWAGSTEAFF. The gene calls are TRBV27 and TRBJ1-1; D is uncertain. The V and J ends lost 11 bases and 4 bases respectively, with 14 bases between them. In germline, CDR1 is MNHEY, CDR2 SMNVEV (reference sequence). The CDR3 has 12 residues.

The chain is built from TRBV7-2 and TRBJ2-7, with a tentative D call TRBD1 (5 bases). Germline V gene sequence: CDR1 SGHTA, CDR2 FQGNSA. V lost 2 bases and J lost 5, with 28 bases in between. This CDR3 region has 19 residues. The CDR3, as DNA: TGTGCCAGCAGCTTAAACTCTCCAGTCAAGGGGCGACACAGAAACGAGCAGTACTTC. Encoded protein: CASSLNSPVKGRHRNEQYF.

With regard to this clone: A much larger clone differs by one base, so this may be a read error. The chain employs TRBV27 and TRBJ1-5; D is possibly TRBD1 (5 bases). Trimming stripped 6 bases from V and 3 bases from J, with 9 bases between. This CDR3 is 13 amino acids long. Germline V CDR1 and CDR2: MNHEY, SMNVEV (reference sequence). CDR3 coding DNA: TGTGCCAGCAGAGACAGTGCCAATCAGCCCCAGCATTTT. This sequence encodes CASRDSANQPQHF.

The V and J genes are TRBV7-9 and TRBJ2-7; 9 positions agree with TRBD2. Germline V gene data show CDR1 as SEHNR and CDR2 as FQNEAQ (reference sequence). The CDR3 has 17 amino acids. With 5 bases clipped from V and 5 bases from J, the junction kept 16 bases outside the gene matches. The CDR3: CASSPNLLAGNPDEQYF. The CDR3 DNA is TGTGCCAGCAGCCCTAATCTCCTAGCGGGAAATCCAGACGAGCAGTACTTC.

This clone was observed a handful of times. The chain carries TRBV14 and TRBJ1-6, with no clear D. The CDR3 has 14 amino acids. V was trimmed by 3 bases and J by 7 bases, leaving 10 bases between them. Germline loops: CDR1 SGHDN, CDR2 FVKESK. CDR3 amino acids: CASSQNYQNSPLHF. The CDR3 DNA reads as TGTGCCAGCAGCCAGAACTATCAGAATTCACCCCTCCACTTT.